The following is a TCR beta chain sequence with its context. What this receptor recognizes is not known. Base-call qualities are not available, and no considerably larger clone is one nucleotide away. The data are from a study of shared clonotypes between healthy human individuals (TCRdb year 2020). Study-level background: Three men and a couple of women, aged 18 to 49 years, made up the cohort. Per donor, leukapheresis produced somewhere between about 0.8 and 9 billion PBMCs. The study deeply sequenced blood TCR repertoires of about 5 healthy adults to estimate repertoire size and the extent of clonotype sharing between individuals. Different laboratories and diverse techniques were used to prepare libraries and sequence TCR repertoires, to increase sequencing depth and limit assay-specific biases. Results and caveats for the whole study, not just this receptor: Pairwise subsampling led to the expectation that sequencing depth would affect the degree of clonotype sharing among donors. The small number of donors limited the genetic and exposure-history diversity represented. Sampling was restricted to blood, and TCR repertoires in tissues likely differ from the TCR repertoires found in blood.

Using the deep immunoSEQ assay, multiplex PCR amplified TCR CDR3 regions from genomic DNA. Extracted genomic DNA from each cell subset was distributed evenly across all wells of several immunoSEQ 96-well plates, and each plate was treated as a replicate. For unsorted PBMC, roughly 300 ng of genomic DNA, equivalent to about 32,000 T cell genomes, went into each replicate PCR. Genomic DNA from unsorted PBMC was sequenced over ten immunoSEQ deep assay plates. The purified libraries were quantified using a Qubit 3.0 fluorometer, sized with a Bioanalyzer 2100, and then quantified again using the KAPA Library Quantification kit. Each immunoSEQ 96-well plate was sequenced on its own single-read 150-cycle Illumina NextSeq 550 flow cell. Regarding the original processing steps: The immunoSEQ output contained only junctional sequences without quality scores, so filtering could not match that applied to full-length reads. Sequences were annotated with PyIR, a Python wrapper for IgBLAST v1.9, and V/J genes and CDR3 were assigned using IMGT germline references. Reads were removed for weak V/J assignments (E-value above 1e-6), missing CDR3, stop codons, out-of-frame junctions, or ambiguous translated residues. V3J clonotypes were defined by identical inferred V gene, J gene, and CDR3 amino acid sequence. To compute the percentage overlap between repertoires, the number of shared unique clonotypes was divided by the size of the smaller repertoire. Richness of each repertoire was evaluated using RTK rarefaction, the Chao1 estimator, and Recon v2.1 estimates of unobserved clonotypes. TCRdb re-hosts the immuneACCESS table, in-frame sequences only. Its copies lack some clones; in the studies checked, an unresolved V gene accounts for under half of them, and the cause for the rest is not known. The DNA was the basis for D and trimming; V, J and clone size are from that table. This sample comprises 450,000 to 500,000 clones, around 73% of them detected only once. The top ten clones comprise approximately 12% of the sample.

At the junction V is shortened by 6 bases and J by 5 bases; bases outside the gene matches: 10. Its CDR3 holds 15 amino acids, cysteine through phenylalanine. Only the CDR3 part of the read is kept: 45 bases, read in frame from the first base. The germline V gene gives CDR1 as SGHAT and CDR2 as FQNNGV. Healthy HIV-negative adults with no recently reported acute infections or vaccinations were included as donors. All donors were Caucasian adults living in Nashville, Tennessee, USA. For unsorted samples, 75 million to 90 million PBMCs were counted, and genomic DNA was extracted using the QIAamp DNA Blood Mini kit. Blood was collected by leukapheresis, and PBMCs were isolated by Ficoll-Histopaque density gradient centrifugation and then cryopreserved in liquid nitrogen vapor phase.

Specimen: PBMCs. The sequence was obtained from a middle-aged woman in good health. Some clones in this sample may be carry-over from other donors' samples. The chain uses TRBV11-2 and TRBJ2-7; 10 bases in the junction line up with TRBD2. CDR3 sequence: CASSTKREGPHEQYF. The DNA is as follows: TGTGCCAGCAGTACCAAGCGGGAGGGCCCCCACGAGCAGTACTTC.